The 14 T cell receptor beta chains given below trace back to one sample, sequenced in a study of CD8 T cells in ankylosing spondylitis. TCRdb ran MiXCR on the 5' RACE reads and lists one entry per CDR3 protein. The sample lists 100,000 to 150,000 distinct CDR3 sequences; about a tenth were seen once. The sequenced sample consisted of blood, either unsorted or a sorted T cell fraction (not recorded which). These receptors were collected from a male donor with ankylosing spondylitis or in good health (not recorded which).

This clonotype appeared many times. V and J are TRBV3-1 and TRBJ1-5, with D possibly matching TRBD1 (6 bases). This CDR3 is 18 amino acids long. V was trimmed by 0 bases and J by 0 bases, leaving 15 bases between them. Germline CDR1 reads LGHDT; CDR2 reads YNNKEL (reference sequence). CDR3 sequence (DNA): TGTGCCAGCAGCCAAGATTATGGCCAGGGGACTAGCAATCAGCCCCAGCATTTT. Protein product: CASSQDYGQGTSNQPQHF. The variable domain in full, with the rest retrieved from reference TRBV3-1 and TRBJ1-5, is DTAVSQTPKYLVTQMGNDKSIKCEQNLGHDTMYWYKQDSKKFLKIMFSYNNKELIINETVPNRFSPKSPDKAHLNLHINSLELGDSAVYFCASSQDYGQGTSNQPQHFGDGTRLSIL.

At least ten counts were recorded for this clonotype. The genes are TRBV6-2 or TRBV6-3 and TRBJ2-7; D unclear. V lost 2 bases to trimming and J lost 3 bases, with 5 bases between them. Germline V gene data show CDR1 as MNHEY and CDR2 as SVGEGT. CDR3 length: 12 residues. CDR3 sequence: CASSYRGYEQYF. CDR3 coding DNA: TGTGCCAGCAGTTACCGCGGCTACGAGCAGTACTTC.

This clonotype has only a few counts. V usage is TRBV6-1 and J usage is TRBJ2-7, with TRBD2 matching over 11 bases. Looked up from germline, CDR1 is MNHNS and CDR2 is SASEGT. This CDR3 has 15 residues. V gave up 5 bases and J gave up 3 bases; unmatched junction bases: 6. The CDR3 nucleotides read TGTGCCAGCAGTCAAACTAGCGGGAGTTTCTACGAGCAGTACTTC. This codes for CASSQTSGSFYEQYF.

This clonotype occurred many times. The gene calls are TRBV20-1 and TRBJ2-5, with 7 positions matching TRBD2. Germline loops: CDR1 DFQATT, CDR2 SNEGSKA (reference sequence). The CDR3 spans 13 residues. The trim removed 3 bases at V and 2 bases at J, leaving 3 bases unmatched. In nucleotides, the CDR3 is TGCAGTGCTAGCCGGACTAGTCAAGAGACCCAGTACTTC. Translated, it gives CSASRTSQETQYF.

This clonotype has ten or more counts. The V and J genes are TRBV12-3 or TRBV12-4 and TRBJ1-3, with D perhaps TRBD1 (5 bases). CDR3 length equals 14 residues. Trimming cost V 3 bases and J 4 bases, with 10 bases left between them. DNA for the CDR3: TGTGCCAGCAGTTTCCAGGGTTCGGGAAACACCATATATTTT. Translating gives CASSFQGSGNTIYF.

This clonotype has ten or more counts. The chain carries TRBV20-1 and TRBJ2-1; D gene uncertain. CDR3 size: 13 residues. Germline CDR1 and CDR2: DFQATT and SNEGSKA (reference sequence). The V end lost 5 bases, the J end lost 6 bases, and 14 bases lay between the germline ends. In DNA, the CDR3 is TGCAGTGCTCCAGTCCTCGTCCTCAATGAGCAGTTCTTC. Protein sequence: CSAPVLVLNEQFF.

This clonotype was found many times. The chain employs TRBV6-2 or TRBV6-3 and TRBJ2-7; 11 positions match TRBD2. The CDR3 runs to 14 residues. Germline assignment: CDR1 MNHEY and CDR2 SVGEGT. Trimming took 6 bases from V and 7 from J; bases not matched to a gene: 8. CDR3 amino acids: CASRGSGTSGEQYF. The CDR3 region has the DNA TGTGCCAGCAGGGGTTCAGGGACTAGCGGAGAGCAGTACTTC.

V gene TRBV10-3 combines with J gene TRBJ2-5; 10 bases map to TRBD2. Germline V gene data show CDR1 as ENHRY and CDR2 as SYGVKD. V was pared by 3 bases and J by 4 bases, with 8 bases of the junction left unmatched. This CDR3 is 16 amino acids long. CDR3 protein: CAISDGLAGVSETQYF. The CDR3 DNA reads TGTGCCATCAGTGATGGGCTAGCGGGAGTATCAGAGACCCAGTACTTC.

Worth noting for this clonotype: Just one base apart from a much larger clone, this may be a read error. The CDR3 here is CAGSLALTGTGELFF. Written as DNA, the CDR3 is TGTGCCGGCAGTTTAGCGCTAACAGGCACCGGGGAGCTGTTTTTT. The genes are TRBV12-3 or TRBV12-4 and TRBJ2-2; D is possibly TRBD1 or TRBD2 (5 bases each). This CDR3 has 15 residues.

The rearrangement links TRBV9 to TRBJ2-2; no clear D. V was clipped by 7 bases and J by 1 base, with 11 bases between them. This CDR3 is 14 amino acids long. The germline V gene has CDR1 SGDLS and CDR2 YYNGEE. In nucleotides, the CDR3 is TGTGCCAGCGAACACACCCAGAACACCGGGGAGCTGTTTTTT. This codes for CASEHTQNTGELFF.

The chain couples TRBV20-1 to TRBJ2-7, with a tentative D call TRBD1 (6 bases). The CDR3 is 16 residues long. Trimming took 0 bases from V and 0 from J, leaving 15 bases between them. Germline-derived CDR1 and CDR2 are DFQATT and SNEGSKA (reference sequence). The chain's CDR3 is CSARDLADSYSYEQYF. CDR3 coding DNA: TGCAGTGCTAGAGATCTGGCGGACAGCTACTCCTACGAGCAGTACTTC.

The rearrangement joins TRBV20-1 to TRBJ2-7; 9 nucleotides match TRBD1. V lost 3 bases and J lost 5; bases outside the gene matches: 2. From germline, CDR1 is DFQATT and CDR2 SNEGSKA (reference sequence). The CDR3 is made up of 12 amino acids. CDR3 sequence: CSASRTGDEQYF. DNA for the CDR3: TGCAGTGCTAGCCGGACAGGGGACGAGCAGTACTTC.

Many counts were recorded for this clonotype. The rearrangement joins TRBV6-2 or TRBV6-3 to TRBJ2-1; TRBD2 matches 15 bases. Germline V CDR1 and CDR2: MNHEY, SVGEGT. This CDR3 contains 18 residues. The junction had 9 bases not matched to a gene; V was cut back by 4 bases and J by 5 bases. In nucleotides, the CDR3 is TGTGCCAGCAGTTGGACACCGGGACTAGCGGGAGGTCACAATGAGCAGTTCTTC. Translated, it gives CASSWTPGLAGGHNEQFF.

Many counts were recorded for this clonotype. The chain carries TRBV29-1 and TRBJ1-2, with 10 bases that match TRBD1. The CDR3 runs to 14 residues. The V segment lost 3 bases and the J segment 7 bases; nucleotides outside the gene matches: 8. Germline V gene sequence: CDR1 SQVTM, CDR2 ANQGSEA. Here the CDR3 reads CSVDSGTGVRGYTF. The CDR3 DNA sequence: TGCAGCGTTGATTCCGGGACAGGGGTTCGTGGCTACACCTTC.